These 10 T cell receptor beta chains share one sample of origin, sequenced in a study of long-term antiretroviral therapy in people with HIV (dated by TCRdb to the early 2020s). The immunoSEQ hsTCRB v3.0 assay was used at survey level resolution for TRB variable region sequencing. Here the immuneACCESS table is served through TCRdb, limited to in-frame sequences with V and J called. Missing clones are a known gap in these copies; in checked studies unresolved V genes cover under half, and the rest lacks a known reason. Within this sample are about 25,000 clones, with approximately 73% of them counted one time only. The ten largest clones add up to almost 5% of the sample. This sample comprised unsorted PBMCs, obtained 0.5 years after starting antiretroviral therapy. The origin of the receptors is a woman in her thirties or forties with HIV.

This chain connects TRBV15 to TRBJ2-2; TRBD1 aligns across 8 bases. Losses at the gene ends were 5 bases for V and 3 bases for J; bases not matched to a gene: 11. CDR3 length equals 17 residues. The germline V gene encodes CDR1 LNHNV and CDR2 YYDKDF (reference sequence). CDR3 sequence: CATSSGPGQGYTGELFF. In DNA, the CDR3 is TGTGCCACCAGCTCCGGGCCAGGACAGGGATACACCGGGGAGCTGTTTTTT.

CDR3 sequence: CAGNDLVGNSPLHF. The CDR3 DNA follows: TGTGCTGGAAACGACTTGGTAGGGAATTCACCCCTCCACTTT. This chain connects TRBV30 to TRBJ1-6; D is unresolved. The CDR3 sequence is 14 residues long. CDR1 is GTSNPN and CDR2 is SVGIG in the germline V gene (reference sequence). The whole variable domain, remainder taken from reference TRBV30 and TRBJ1-6, is SQTIHQWPATLVQPVGSPLSLECTVEGTSNPNLYWYRQAAGRGLQLLFYSVGIGQISSEVPQNLSASRPQDRQFILSSKKLLLSDSGFYLCAGNDLVGNSPLHFGNGTRLTVT.

The gene calls are TRBV19 and TRBJ1-4; D not certain. The CDR3 is 14 residues long. The germline gives CDR1 LNHDA, CDR2 SQIVND (reference sequence). The V and J ends lost 1 base and 5 bases respectively, with 8 bases between them. The CDR3 DNA follows: TGTGCCAGTAGTATAGGCCAGACGAATGAAAAACTGTTTTTT. Protein sequence: CASSIGQTNEKLFF.

CDR3 in DNA: TGTGCCAGCAGCCAAAGGGGCGAAAGCTCTGGGGCCAACGTCCTGACTTTC. Translated: CASSQRGESSGANVLTF. The chain recombines TRBV7-3 with TRBJ2-6; TRBD1 is a possible D gene (5 bases). The CDR3 loop spans 17 amino acids. From germline, CDR1 is SGHTA and CDR2 FQGTGA. The V and J ends lost 5 bases and 0 bases respectively, with 14 bases between them.

The chain recombines TRBV2 with TRBJ2-7, with a tentative D call TRBD2 (5 bases). Looked up from germline, CDR1 is SNHLY and CDR2 is FYNNEI. The CDR3 sequence is 12 residues long. Trimming cost V 6 bases and J 5 bases, with 11 bases left between them. The CDR3 reads CASRLVPNEQYF. The CDR3 nucleotides are TGTGCCAGCAGACTAGTCCCGAACGAGCAGTACTTC.

The chain links TRBV9 to TRBJ1-1, with a weak D call TRBD1 (6 bases). The CDR3 runs 14 residues. V lost 6 bases to trimming and J lost 4 bases, with 16 bases between them. Per germline, CDR1 SGDLS and CDR2 YYNGEE. CDR3 in DNA: TGTGCCAGCACCCAGGGACAAGGACGCACTGAAGCTTTCTTT. Its translation: CASTQGQGRTEAFF.

This clone was picked up a small number of times. The chain couples TRBV5-5 to TRBJ2-2; unclear D gene. Germline lookup yields CDR1 SGHKS and CDR2 YYEKEE (reference sequence). The CDR3 loop spans 15 amino acids. Deletions cut 3 bases from V and 1 base from J, with 10 bases between. In nucleotides, the CDR3 is TGTGCCAGCAGCTCGAATCAGATGAACACCGGGGAGCTGTTTTTT. It codes for CASSSNQMNTGELFF.

The chain carries TRBV18 and TRBJ2-3, with a possible D match to TRBD2 (5 bases). The CDR3 spans 15 residues. The germline gives CDR1 KGHSH, CDR2 LQKENI. The V gene lost 5 bases and the J gene lost 4 bases, with 16 bases spanning the gap. CDR3 DNA: TGTGCCAGCTCATCAGGTTCGGGCGGGCCAGATACGCAGTATTTT. Translating gives CASSSGSGGPDTQYF.

The rearrangement uses TRBV4-3 and TRBJ2-7; the D gene is possibly TRBD2 (6 bases). Trimming removed 3 bases from V and 2 bases from J, with 14 bases in between. Germline V gene data show CDR1 as LGHNA and CDR2 as YSLEER. The CDR3 sequence is 15 residues long. The CDR3 DNA follows: TGCGCCAGCAGCCACCTCGGTACGGGGGCCTACGAGCAGTACTTC. As protein: CASSHLGTGAYEQYF.

The chain employs TRBV6-5 and TRBJ2-3; D gene unclear. This CDR3 is 13 amino acids long. V gave up 6 bases and J gave up 5 bases, with 12 bases separating them. Germline V lookup: CDR1 MNHEY, CDR2 SVGAGI. The CDR3 DNA reads as TGTGCCAGCAGGCAGGCATACGGAGATACGCAGTATTTT. This encodes CASRQAYGDTQYF.